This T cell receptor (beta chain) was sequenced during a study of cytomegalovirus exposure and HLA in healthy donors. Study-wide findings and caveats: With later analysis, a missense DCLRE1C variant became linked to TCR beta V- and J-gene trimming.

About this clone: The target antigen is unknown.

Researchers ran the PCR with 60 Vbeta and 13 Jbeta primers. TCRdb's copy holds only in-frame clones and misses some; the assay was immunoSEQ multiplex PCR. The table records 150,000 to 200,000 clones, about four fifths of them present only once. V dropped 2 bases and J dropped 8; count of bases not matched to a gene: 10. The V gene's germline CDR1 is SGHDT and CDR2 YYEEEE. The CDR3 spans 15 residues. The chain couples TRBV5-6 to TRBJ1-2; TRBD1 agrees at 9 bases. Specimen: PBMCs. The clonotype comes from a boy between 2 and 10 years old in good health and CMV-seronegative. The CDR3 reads CASSFRDRDLGGYTF. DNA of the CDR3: TGTGCCAGCAGCTTCCGGGACAGGGACCTTGGGGGCTACACCTTC.